This T cell receptor (beta chain) was sequenced for a study of CD8+ T cells in alopecia areata. The study, taken as a whole, reports: In scalp samples, resident alphabeta T cells of normal skin are also sequenced.

It was cDNA, reverse transcribed from extracted RNA, that served as the sequencing template. Sequenced by immunoSEQ multiplex PCR; TCRdb stores in-frame clones only, minus some. The sample records about 180,000 clones, roughly 59% being singletons. To note about this clone: The antigen remains unidentified.

The V gene's germline CDR1 is KGHSH and CDR2 LQKENI. V dropped 2 bases and J dropped 1 base, with 11 bases sitting between them. This CDR3 has 15 residues. The chain carries TRBV18 and TRBJ1-1; D perhaps matches TRBD1 (5 bases). This receptor was identified in a human donor with alopecia areata. The source was CD4+ T cells sorted from blood, collected at week 0. CDR3 DNA sequence: TGTGCCAGCTCACCAATAGCAGGGACGAACACTGAAGCTTTCTTT. Translation gives CASSPIAGTNTEAFF.